The T cell receptor beta chain under discussion was sequenced for a study of blood T cell repertoires in COVID-19 (dated by TCRdb to 2018 to 2021). In terms of the full investigation: Samples from collaborators originated in the United States, Italy and Spain and spanned both the acute and convalescent phases of COVID-19. The repertoires were made available in a free public database intended to serve as a resource for research on the immune response to SARS-CoV-2. The samples were drawn from the first 160 participants of the ongoing ImmuneRACE study and from 1,200 or so subjects provided by 6 global collaborators. The dataset comprised deeply sampled blood TCRbeta repertoires from subjects exposed to, actively infected with, or recovered from COVID-19. HLA class I and class II types, where available, came from metadata supplied by the sample provider rather than from assay-based typing. The material from the prospective study consisted of cDNA or gDNA derived from T cells, B-cell-depleted T cells, or PBMCs. Sample metadata almost always included a de-identified subject ID, COVID-19 status, age in years and sex.

The germline V gene encodes CDR1 SGHAT and CDR2 FQNNGV. The CDR3, from cysteine to phenylalanine, totals 17 residues. Here the CDR3 DNA is all that survives: 51 bases in frame from base 1. Germline trimming amounts to 2 bases on V and 3 bases on J, with 13 as the count of junction bases outside the gene matches. Collaborating institutions collected whole blood in K2EDTA tubes following their own protocols. For TCRbeta analysis, collaborators shipped samples as frozen whole blood, isolated PBMCs, or DNA extracted from either of those sample types. Paper-wide results and their limitations: The amount of clinical and demographic metadata varied by source and participant and was provided uncurated.

Comment on this clone: Its recognized antigen is unknown. Base qualities are not recorded, but no much larger clone differs from it by a single base.

TCRbeta CDR3 regions were amplified from genomic DNA using the immunoSEQ Assay, a bias-controlled multiplex PCR. As for the original processing: The number of nucleated cells in each sample was estimated from the amplification of reference gene primers within the assay. Sequence reads were collapsed and filtered to measure the absolute abundance of every unique TCRbeta CDR3 rearrangement. Productive Simpson clonality was computed per sample as the square root of Simpson's diversity index over productive rearrangements. Held by TCRdb, this immuneACCESS table contains in-frame sequences only and omits some clones. Under half of the omission traces to an unresolved V gene where checked; the cause of the rest is unknown. The D gene and trimming were derived from the DNA, and the V and J assignments and clone size from that table. For this sample there are 95,000 to 150,000 clones; about 88% appear just once. Approximately 1.5% of the sample is held by the ten biggest clonotypes.

The sequence is built from TRBV11-2 and TRBJ2-7; 7 central nucleotides agree with TRBD2. The source is a human donor in a cohort sampled during active COVID-19. The sample was peripheral blood. CDR3 region: CASSLLSGGGAFYEQYF. The DNA reads as follows: TGTGCCAGCAGCTTATTGTCTGGGGGGGGAGCATTCTACGAGCAGTACTTC.